This is a list of T cell receptor beta chains from one sample in a study of CD8+ T cells in alopecia areata. Assay used: immunoSEQ multiplex PCR; TCRdb lists only in-frame clones, some missing. This table has 200,000 or so clones, roughly two fifths appearing once. Specimen: CD4+ T cells sorted from blood, collected between weeks 36 and 40, from a patient treated with tofacitinib. The receptor source for this set is a human donor with alopecia areata. CDR3s include the opening cysteine and the closing phenylalanine or tryptophan. The D gene is left open where the match is weak. Clone size is stated in some rows and not others, as once, few, many or a class when expanded.

j_call	v_call	d_call	cdr3_length	clone_size	cdr3_aa	cdr3_nt
TRBJ1-1	TRBV29-1	TRBD1	14	many	CSVEDENRGREAFF	TGCAGCGTTGAAGATGAAAACAGGGGCCGCGAAGCTTTCTTT
TRBJ2-5	TRBV30	TRBD2	18	NA	CAWSDQLPSGTSVETQYF	TGTGCCTGGAGTGACCAACTTCCCAGCGGGACGTCGGTAGAGACCCAGTACTTC
TRBJ1-1	TRBV18	NA	15	NA	CASSPPGTVNTEAFF	TGTGCCAGCTCACCCCCCGGGACGGTGAACACTGAAGCTTTCTTT
TRBJ2-7	TRBV7-9	TRBD1	14	NA	CASSLGQGSDEQYF	TGTGCCAGCAGCTTAGGACAGGGCTCCGACGAGCAGTACTTC
TRBJ2-1	TRBV27	TRBD2	14	few	CASSFLGAGGEQFF	TGTGCCAGCAGTTTCTTGGGAGCGGGGGGTGAGCAGTTCTTC
TRBJ1-1	TRBV29-1	NA	13	few	CSVYAGLGTEAFF	TGCAGCGTGTACGCAGGGTTGGGCACTGAAGCTTTCTTT
TRBJ1-6	TRBV5-6	NA	15	few	CASSLGSRYNSPLHF	TGTGCCAGCAGCTTGGGATCGCGGTATAATTCACCCCTCCACTTT
TRBJ1-1	TRBV6-5	NA	13	NA	CASSQQVNTEAFF	TGTGCCAGCAGTCAGCAGGTGAACACTGAAGCTTTCTTT
TRBJ2-7	TRBV6-5	NA	15	NA	CASRPTGFAGYEQYF	TGTGCCAGCAGGCCCACAGGGTTTGCTGGCTACGAGCAGTACTTC
TRBJ2-7	TRBV11-2	TRBD1	13	NA	CASSFGQVNEQYF	TGTGCCAGCAGCTTTGGACAGGTCAACGAGCAGTACTTC
TRBJ2-1	TRBV5-4	TRBD2	15	few	CASSLPGLAENEQFF	TGTGCCAGCAGCTTGCCGGGACTAGCGGAAAATGAGCAGTTCTTC